The rows below give T cell receptor beta chains drawn from one sample of a study of blood T cell repertoires in COVID-19. Method: immunoSEQ multiplex PCR; TCRdb's copy keeps in-frame clones and lacks some. The sample consists of roughly 100,000 clones, roughly 90% of them appearing once. Sequenced: peripheral blood. The source of these receptors is a woman in her 70s with acute or convalescent COVID-19. The CDR3 runs from the conserved cysteine through the conserved F or W.

TRBJ2-6 TRBV24-1 CATSATSSGANVLTF
TRBJ2-2 TRBV5-1 CASSPSRGGIAAGELFF
TRBJ1-1 TRBV7-2 CASSSRDRGNTEAFF
TRBJ1-5 TRBV19 CASSMGLTGNQPQHF
TRBJ2-7 TRBV5-1 CASSHRDRASYEQYF
TRBJ1-4 TRBV7-9 CASTSGDRTNEKLFF
TRBJ1-3 TRBV5-6 CASSLWDMVPGNTIYF
TRBJ1-5 TRBV19 CASGVSGTHILQPQHF
TRBJ1-5 TRBV6-4 CASSEVGGGNQPQHF
TRBJ2-1 TRBV3-1/TRBV3-2 CASSQDSSGRGSNEQFF
TRBJ2-1 TRBV3-1/TRBV3-2 CASSPVGTRSGNNEQFF
TRBJ2-2 TRBV28 CASSAVAGGAGELFF
TRBJ1-5 TRBV10-3 CAISREGDSNQPQHF
TRBJ1-2 TRBV19 CASRGQGQAGYTF
TRBJ2-5 TRBV7-9 CASSPRTGRGETQYF
TRBJ2-1 TRBV18 CASSPTDRSNEQFF
TRBJ2-3 TRBV29-1 CSAVVLRTFTDTQYF
TRBJ1-2 TRBV5-5 CASSLEVSGQGAGGYTF
TRBJ1-2 TRBV24-1 CATSDSRQDINYGYTF
TRBJ2-1 TRBV19 CASSFSGGPRNEQFF
TRBJ2-3 TRBV5-1 CASSNGQGSPPTDTQYF
TRBJ1-2 TRBV6-5 CASFQVTDGYTF
TRBJ1-1 TRBV19 CASRGLVESGAYMNTEAFF
TRBJ1-5 TRBV19 CASSTLDRVVNQPQHF
TRBJ1-1 TRBV18 CASSQSTGYNTEAFF
TRBJ1-3 TRBV10-2 CASSLAGQGANTIYF
TRBJ2-1 TRBV19 CASSITGPQIVVRFF
TRBJ2-3 TRBV19 CASRHGESGSHTDTQYF
TRBJ2-3 TRBV19 CASSADRGDTQYF
TRBJ2-5 TRBV19 CASSLLGGVKETQYF
TRBJ1-2 TRBV9 CASSPGGPAYGYTF
TRBJ2-5 TRBV27 CASTWGQGRETQYF